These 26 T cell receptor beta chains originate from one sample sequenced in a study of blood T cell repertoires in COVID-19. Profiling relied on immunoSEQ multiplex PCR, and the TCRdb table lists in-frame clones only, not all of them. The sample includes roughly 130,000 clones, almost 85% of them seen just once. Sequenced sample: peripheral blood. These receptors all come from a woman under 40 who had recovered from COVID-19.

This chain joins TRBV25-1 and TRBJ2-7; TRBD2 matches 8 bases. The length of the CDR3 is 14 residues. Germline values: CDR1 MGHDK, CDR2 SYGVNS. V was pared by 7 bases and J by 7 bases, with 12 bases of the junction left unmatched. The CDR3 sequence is CASTLTSGEGEQYF. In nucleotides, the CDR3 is TGTGCCAGCACCTTAACTAGCGGCGAGGGAGAGCAGTACTTC.

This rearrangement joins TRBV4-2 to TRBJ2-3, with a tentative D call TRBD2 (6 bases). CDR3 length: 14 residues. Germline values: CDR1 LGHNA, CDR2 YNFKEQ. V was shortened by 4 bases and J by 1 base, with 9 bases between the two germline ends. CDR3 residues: CASSRASGTDTQYF. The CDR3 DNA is TGTGCCAGCAGCCGGGCTAGCGGCACAGATACGCAGTATTTT.

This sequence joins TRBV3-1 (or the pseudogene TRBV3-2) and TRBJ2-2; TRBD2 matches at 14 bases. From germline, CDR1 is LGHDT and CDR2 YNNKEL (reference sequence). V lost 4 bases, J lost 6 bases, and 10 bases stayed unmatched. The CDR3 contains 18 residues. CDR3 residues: CASSRGLAGGSRAGELFF. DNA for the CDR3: TGTGCCAGCAGCCGAGGACTAGCGGGAGGATCGAGGGCCGGGGAGCTGTTTTTT.

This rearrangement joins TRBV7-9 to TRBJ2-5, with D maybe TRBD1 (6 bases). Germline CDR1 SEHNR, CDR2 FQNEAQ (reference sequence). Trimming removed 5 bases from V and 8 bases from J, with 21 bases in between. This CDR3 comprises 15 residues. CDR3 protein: CASSPRDNVRITQYF. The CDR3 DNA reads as TGTGCCAGCAGCCCCCGGGACAACGTCCGGATTACCCAGTACTTC.

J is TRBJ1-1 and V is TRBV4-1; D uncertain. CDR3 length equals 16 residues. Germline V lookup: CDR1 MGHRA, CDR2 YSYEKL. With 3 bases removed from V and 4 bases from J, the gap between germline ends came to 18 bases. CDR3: CASSHPGREKSTEAFF. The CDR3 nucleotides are TGCGCCAGCAGCCACCCGGGGAGGGAAAAGTCCACTGAAGCTTTCTTT.

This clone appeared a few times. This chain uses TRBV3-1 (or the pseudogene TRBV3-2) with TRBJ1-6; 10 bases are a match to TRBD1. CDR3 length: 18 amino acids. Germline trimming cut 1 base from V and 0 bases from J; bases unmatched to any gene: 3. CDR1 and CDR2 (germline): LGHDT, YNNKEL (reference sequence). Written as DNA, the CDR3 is TGTGCCAGCAGCCAAGGGACAGGGGGAAGCTCCTATAATTCACCCCTCCACTTT. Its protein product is CASSQGTGGSSYNSPLHF.

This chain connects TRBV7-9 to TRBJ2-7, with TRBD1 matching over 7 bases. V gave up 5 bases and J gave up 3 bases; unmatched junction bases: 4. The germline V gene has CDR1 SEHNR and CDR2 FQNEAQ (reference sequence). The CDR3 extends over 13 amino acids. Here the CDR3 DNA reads TGTGCCAGCAGCACTTCAGGGGGCTACGAGCAGTACTTC. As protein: CASSTSGGYEQYF. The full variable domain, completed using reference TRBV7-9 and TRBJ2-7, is DTGVSQNPRHKITKRGQNVTFRCDPISEHNRLYWYRQTLGQGPEFLTYFQNEAQLEKSRLLSDRFSAERPKGSFSTLEIQRTEQGDSAMYLCASSTSGGYEQYFGPGTRLTVT.

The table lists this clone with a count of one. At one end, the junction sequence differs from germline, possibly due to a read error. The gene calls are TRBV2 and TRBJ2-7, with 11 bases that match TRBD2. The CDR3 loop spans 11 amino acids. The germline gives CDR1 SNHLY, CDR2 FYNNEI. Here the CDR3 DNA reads TGTGCCAGCAGTGTCACAGGACTAGCGGGTTTC. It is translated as CASSVTGLAGF. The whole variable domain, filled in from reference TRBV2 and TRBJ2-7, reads EPEVTQTPSHQVTQMGQEVILRCVPISNHLYFYWYRQILGQKVEFLVSFYNNEISEKSEIFDDQFSVERPDGSNFTLKIRSTKLEDSAMYFCASSVTGLAGFGPGTRLTVT.

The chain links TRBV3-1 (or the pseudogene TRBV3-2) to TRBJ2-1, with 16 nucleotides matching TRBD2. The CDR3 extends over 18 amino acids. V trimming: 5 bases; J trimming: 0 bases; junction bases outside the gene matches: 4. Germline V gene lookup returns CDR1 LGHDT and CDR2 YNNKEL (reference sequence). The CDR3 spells CASSVGLAGGYSYNEQFF. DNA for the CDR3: TGTGCCAGCAGCGTGGGACTAGCGGGGGGGTACTCCTACAATGAGCAGTTCTTC.

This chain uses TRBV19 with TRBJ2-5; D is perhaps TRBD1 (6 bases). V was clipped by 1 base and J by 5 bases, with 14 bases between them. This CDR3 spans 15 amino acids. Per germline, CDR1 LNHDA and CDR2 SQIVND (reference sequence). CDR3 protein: CASSIAYDRLETQYF. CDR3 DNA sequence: TGTGCCAGTAGTATAGCTTACGACAGGCTGGAGACCCAGTACTTC.

The CDR3 is CASSQVRGNTEAFF. For the CDR3, the DNA is TGTGCCAGCAGCCAGGTTCGGGGAAACACTGAAGCTTTCTTT. The gene calls are TRBV11-2 and TRBJ1-1, with D uncertain. Trimming removed 5 bases at V and 2 bases at J, with 12 bases between. The germline V gene has CDR1 SGHAT and CDR2 FQNNGV. This CDR3 is built from 14 residues.

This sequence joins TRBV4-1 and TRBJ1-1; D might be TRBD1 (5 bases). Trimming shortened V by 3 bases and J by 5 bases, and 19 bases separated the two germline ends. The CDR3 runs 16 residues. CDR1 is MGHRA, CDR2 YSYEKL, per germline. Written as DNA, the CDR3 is TGCGCCAGCAGCCACGCGATTACGGGGGGTGGAACTGAAGCTTTCTTT. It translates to CASSHAITGGGTEAFF.

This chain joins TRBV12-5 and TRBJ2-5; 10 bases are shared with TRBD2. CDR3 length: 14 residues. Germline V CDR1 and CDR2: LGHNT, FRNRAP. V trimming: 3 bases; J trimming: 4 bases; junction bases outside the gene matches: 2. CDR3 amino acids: CASGLAGGRETQYF. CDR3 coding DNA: TGTGCTAGTGGTTTAGCGGGGGGGAGAGAGACCCAGTACTTC.

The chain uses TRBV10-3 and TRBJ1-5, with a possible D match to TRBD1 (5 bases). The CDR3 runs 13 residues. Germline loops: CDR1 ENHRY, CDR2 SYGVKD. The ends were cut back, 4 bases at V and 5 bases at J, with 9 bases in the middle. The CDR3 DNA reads TGTGCCATCAGTGGCAGGGTGGATCAGCCCCAGCATTTT. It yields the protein CAISGRVDQPQHF.

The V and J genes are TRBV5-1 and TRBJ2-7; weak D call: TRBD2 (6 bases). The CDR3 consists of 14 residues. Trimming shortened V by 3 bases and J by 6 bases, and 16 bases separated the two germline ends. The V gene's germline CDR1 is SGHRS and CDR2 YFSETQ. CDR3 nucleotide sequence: TGCGCCAGCAGCTATTGGGACTCGGCGGGCGAGCAGTACTTC. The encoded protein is CASSYWDSAGEQYF. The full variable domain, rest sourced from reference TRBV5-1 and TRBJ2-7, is KAGVTQTPRYLIKTRGQQVTLSCSPISGHRSVSWYQQTPGQGLQFLFEYFSETQRNKGNFPGRFSGRQFSNSRSEMNVSTLELGDSALYLCASSYWDSAGEQYFGPGTRLTVT.

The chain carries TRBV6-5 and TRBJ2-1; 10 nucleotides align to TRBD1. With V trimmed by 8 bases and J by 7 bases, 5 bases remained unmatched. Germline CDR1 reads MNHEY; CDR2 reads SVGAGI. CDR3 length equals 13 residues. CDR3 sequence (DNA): TGTGCCAGCCGGAGACAGGGGGCTAATGAGCAGTTCTTC. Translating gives CASRRQGANEQFF.

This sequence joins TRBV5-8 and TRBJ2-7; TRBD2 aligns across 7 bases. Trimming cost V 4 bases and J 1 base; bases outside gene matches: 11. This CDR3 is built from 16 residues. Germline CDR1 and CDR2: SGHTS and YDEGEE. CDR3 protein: CASSEGSLAVSYEQYF. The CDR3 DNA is TGTGCCAGCAGCGAGGGATCGCTAGCGGTATCCTACGAGCAGTACTTC.

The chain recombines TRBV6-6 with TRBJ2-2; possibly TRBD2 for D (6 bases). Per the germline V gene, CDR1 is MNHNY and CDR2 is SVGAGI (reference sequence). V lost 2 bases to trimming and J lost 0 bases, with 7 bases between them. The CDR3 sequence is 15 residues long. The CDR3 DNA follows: TGTGCCAGCAGTTACGCGGGGCCGAACACCGGGGAGCTGTTTTTT. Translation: CASSYAGPNTGELFF.

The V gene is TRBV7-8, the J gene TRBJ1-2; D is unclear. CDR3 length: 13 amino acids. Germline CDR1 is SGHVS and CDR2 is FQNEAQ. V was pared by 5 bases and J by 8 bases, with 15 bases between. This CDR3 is CASSPPGSGGYTF. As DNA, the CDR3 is TGTGCCAGCAGCCCCCCAGGCTCTGGGGGCTACACCTTC.

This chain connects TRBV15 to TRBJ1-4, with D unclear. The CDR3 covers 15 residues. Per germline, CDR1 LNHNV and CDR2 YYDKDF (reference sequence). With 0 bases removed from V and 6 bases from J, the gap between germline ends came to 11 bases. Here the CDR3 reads CATSRDRGFDEKLFF. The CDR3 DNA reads TGTGCCACCAGCAGAGATCGAGGGTTCGATGAAAAACTGTTTTTT.

The CDR3 region is CASSQGGGRGELFF. CDR3 DNA: TGCGCCAGCAGCCAAGGGGGGGGGCGCGGGGAGCTGTTTTTT. The V call is TRBV4-1, the J call TRBJ2-2, with D perhaps TRBD2 (7 bases). Germline-derived CDR1 and CDR2 are MGHRA and YSYEKL. Trimming stripped 1 base from V and 7 bases from J, with 10 bases between. The CDR3 covers 14 residues.

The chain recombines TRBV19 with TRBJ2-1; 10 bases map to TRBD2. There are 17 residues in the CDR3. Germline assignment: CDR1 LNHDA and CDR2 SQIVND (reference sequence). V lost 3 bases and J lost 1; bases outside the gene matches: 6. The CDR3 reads CASSMGSGRTSYNEQFF. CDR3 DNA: TGTGCCAGTAGTATGGGTAGCGGGAGGACGTCCTACAATGAGCAGTTCTTC.

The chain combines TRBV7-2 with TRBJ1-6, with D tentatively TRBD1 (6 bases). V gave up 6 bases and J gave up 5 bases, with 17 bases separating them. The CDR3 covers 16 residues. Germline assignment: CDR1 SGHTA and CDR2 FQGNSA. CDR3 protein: CASRLPQGGDNSPLHF. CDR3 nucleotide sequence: TGTGCCAGCAGACTACCACAGGGTGGAGATAATTCACCCCTCCACTTT.

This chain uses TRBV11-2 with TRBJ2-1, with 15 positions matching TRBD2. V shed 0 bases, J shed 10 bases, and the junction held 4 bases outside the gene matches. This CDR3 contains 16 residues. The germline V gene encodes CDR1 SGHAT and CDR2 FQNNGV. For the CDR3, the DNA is TGTGCCAGCAGCTTAGAATCCGGGACTAGCGGGGGGGAGCAGTTCTTC. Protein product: CASSLESGTSGGEQFF. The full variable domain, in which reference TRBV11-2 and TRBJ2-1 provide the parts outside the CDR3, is EAGVAQSPRYKIIEKRQSVAFWCNPISGHATLYWYQQILGQGPKLLIQFQNNGVVDDSQLPKDRFSAERLKGVDSTLKIQPAKLEDSAVYLCASSLESGTSGGEQFFGPGTRLTVL.

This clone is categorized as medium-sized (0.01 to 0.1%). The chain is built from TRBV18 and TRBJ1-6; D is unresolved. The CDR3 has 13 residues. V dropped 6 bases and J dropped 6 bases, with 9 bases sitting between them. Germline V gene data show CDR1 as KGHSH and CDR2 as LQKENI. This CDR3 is CASSGESNSPLHF. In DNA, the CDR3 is TGTGCCAGCTCCGGAGAGAGTAATTCACCCCTCCACTTT.

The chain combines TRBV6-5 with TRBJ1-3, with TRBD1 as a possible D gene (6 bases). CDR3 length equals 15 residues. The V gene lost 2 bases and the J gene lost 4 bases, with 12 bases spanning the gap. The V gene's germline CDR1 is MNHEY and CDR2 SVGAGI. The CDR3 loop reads CASSYNRVRGNTIYF. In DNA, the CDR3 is TGTGCCAGCAGTTACAACAGGGTGAGGGGAAACACCATATATTTT.